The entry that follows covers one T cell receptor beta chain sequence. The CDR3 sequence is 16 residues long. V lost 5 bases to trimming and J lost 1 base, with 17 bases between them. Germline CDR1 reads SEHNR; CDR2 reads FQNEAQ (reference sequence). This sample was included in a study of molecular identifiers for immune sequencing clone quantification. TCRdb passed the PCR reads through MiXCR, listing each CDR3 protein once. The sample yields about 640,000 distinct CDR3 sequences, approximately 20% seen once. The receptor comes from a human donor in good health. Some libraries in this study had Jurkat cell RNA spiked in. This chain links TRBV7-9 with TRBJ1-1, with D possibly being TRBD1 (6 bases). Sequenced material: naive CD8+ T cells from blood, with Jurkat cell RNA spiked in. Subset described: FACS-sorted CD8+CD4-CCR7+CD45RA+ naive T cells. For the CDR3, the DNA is TGTGCCAGCAGCCGCCCGGGGGGGGGCGCGAACACTGAAGCTTTCTTT. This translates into CASSRPGGGANTEAFF.